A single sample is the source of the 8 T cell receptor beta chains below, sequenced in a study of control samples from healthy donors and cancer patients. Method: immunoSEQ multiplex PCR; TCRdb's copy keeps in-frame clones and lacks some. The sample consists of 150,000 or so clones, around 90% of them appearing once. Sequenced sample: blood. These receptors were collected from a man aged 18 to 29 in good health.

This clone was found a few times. CDR3 nucleotide sequence: TGCGCCAGCAGCTTGGCAGGGGGCGCAGATACGCAGTATTTT. Translation: CASSLAGGADTQYF. V usage is TRBV5-1 and J usage is TRBJ2-3; 8 bases agree with TRBD1. J gave up 4 bases and V 0 bases, and 1 base lay outside the gene matches. The CDR3 spans 14 residues. Germline CDR1 SGHRS, CDR2 YFSETQ.

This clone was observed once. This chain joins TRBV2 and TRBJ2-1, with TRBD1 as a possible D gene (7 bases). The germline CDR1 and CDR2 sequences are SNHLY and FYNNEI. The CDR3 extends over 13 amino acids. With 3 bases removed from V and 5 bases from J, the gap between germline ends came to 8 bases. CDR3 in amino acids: CASSDRGDNEQFF. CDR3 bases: TGTGCCAGCAGTGACAGGGGGGACAATGAGCAGTTCTTC. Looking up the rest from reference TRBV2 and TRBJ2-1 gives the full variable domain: EPEVTQTPSHQVTQMGQEVILRCVPISNHLYFYWYRQILGQKVEFLVSFYNNEISEKSEIFDDQFSVERPDGSNFTLKIRSTKLEDSAMYFCASSDRGDNEQFFGPGTRLTVL.

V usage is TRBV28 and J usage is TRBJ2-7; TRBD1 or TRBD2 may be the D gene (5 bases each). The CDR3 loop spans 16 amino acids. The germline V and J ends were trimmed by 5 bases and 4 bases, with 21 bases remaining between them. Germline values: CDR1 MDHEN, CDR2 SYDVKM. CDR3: CASSPGPQRPTYEQYF. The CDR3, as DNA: TGTGCCAGCAGTCCGGGACCTCAAAGGCCCACTTACGAGCAGTACTTC.

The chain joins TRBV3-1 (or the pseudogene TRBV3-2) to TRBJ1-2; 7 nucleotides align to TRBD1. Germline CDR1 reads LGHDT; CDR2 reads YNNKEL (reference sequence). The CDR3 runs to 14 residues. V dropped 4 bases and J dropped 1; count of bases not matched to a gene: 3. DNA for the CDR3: TGTGCCAGCAGCCGCCGACAGGGTAACTATGGCTACACCTTC. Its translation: CASSRRQGNYGYTF.

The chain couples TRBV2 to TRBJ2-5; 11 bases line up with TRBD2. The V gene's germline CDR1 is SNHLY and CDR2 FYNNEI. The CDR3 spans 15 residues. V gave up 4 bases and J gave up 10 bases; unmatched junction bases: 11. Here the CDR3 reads CASSVLVAGGVNQYF. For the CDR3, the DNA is TGTGCCAGCAGTGTTTTGGTAGCGGGGGGGGTGAACCAGTACTTC.

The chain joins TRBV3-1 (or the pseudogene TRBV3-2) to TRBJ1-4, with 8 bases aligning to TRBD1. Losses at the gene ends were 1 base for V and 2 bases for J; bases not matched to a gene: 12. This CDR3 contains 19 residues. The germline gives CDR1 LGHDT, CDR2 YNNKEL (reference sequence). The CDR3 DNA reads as TGTGCCAGCAGCCAAGTAAGGACAGGGCGGGTAGGCACTAATGAAAAACTGTTTTTT. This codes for CASSQVRTGRVGTNEKLFF.

CDR3 DNA: TGTGCCAGCAGTTCGGAGGGGACAGGAAAGCCCGAGCAGTACTTC. The encoded protein is CASSSEGTGKPEQYF. The rearrangement joins TRBV28 to TRBJ2-7; 8 bases align to TRBD1. The CDR3 covers 15 residues. Germline assignment: CDR1 MDHEN and CDR2 SYDVKM. J gave up 6 bases and V 4 bases, and 11 bases lay outside the gene matches.

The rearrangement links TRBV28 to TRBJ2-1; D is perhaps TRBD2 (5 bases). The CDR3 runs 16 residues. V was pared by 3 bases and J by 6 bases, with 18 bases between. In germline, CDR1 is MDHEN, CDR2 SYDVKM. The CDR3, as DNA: TGTGCCAGCAGTTTGACTGGCAGCGGAGGAGTCAATGAGCAGTTCTTC. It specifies CASSLTGSGGVNEQFF. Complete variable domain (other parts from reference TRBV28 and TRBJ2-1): DVKVTQSSRYLVKRTGEKVFLECVQDMDHENMFWYRQDPGLGLRLIYFSYDVKMKEKGDIPEGYSVSREKKERFSLILESASTNQTSMYLCASSLTGSGGVNEQFFGPGTRLTVL.